This T cell receptor beta chain was observed in a study of blood T cells in healthy people across ages. A second PCR of 7 to 11 cycles used a sample-barcoded 5' primer and a J-beta primer mix. Every cDNA was tagged by a template-switch adaptor with 12 random nucleotides. TCRdb reprocessed the 5' RACE reads with MiXCR, giving one entry per CDR3 protein. The table lists 700,000 or so distinct CDR3 sequences, about 20% of them singletons. Unmatched junction bases numbered 9, after V lost 5 bases and J lost 0 bases. Germline V gives CDR1 SGHVS, CDR2 FQNEAQ. The CDR3 contains 17 residues. Donors were healthy Caucasian individuals from Russia aged about 6 to 100.

The sample comprised blood. V is TRBV7-8 and J is TRBJ2-1, with 8 bases fitting TRBD1. The receptor comes from a man between 65 and 80 years old in good health. The CDR3 region has the DNA TGTGCCAGCAGCGCCCAAACGACAGGGGTCTCCTACAATGAGCAGTTCTTC. It encodes CASSAQTTGVSYNEQFF.